This T cell receptor (beta chain) was sequenced for a study of cytomegalovirus exposure and HLA in healthy donors. Study in general: Most donors, 81% of over 300 genotyped, fell in the Caucasian-associated ancestry cluster.

As concerns this clone: As yet, its antigen is unknown.

CDR1 is MDHEN, CDR2 SYDVKM, per germline. CDR3 length equals 11 residues. The ends were cut back, 5 bases at V and 7 bases at J, with 8 bases in the middle. Findings and limits, study-wide: Some public TCRs appeared in many individuals, while most sequences were rare.

This PCR relied on a set of 60 Vbeta primers and 13 Jbeta primers. Profiled with immunoSEQ multiplex PCR; TCRdb holds only in-frame clones, not every one. This table lists some 130,000 clones. Healthy bone marrow donors made up the cohort. Donors were ostensibly healthy at sampling, although undocumented immune exposures were probable. The chain uses TRBV28 and TRBJ1-1; D ambiguous. The source is a young man in good health and CMV-seronegative. The sample was PBMCs. The CDR3: CASSHVGEAFF. In DNA form, the CDR3 reads TGTGCCAGCAGTCATGTCGGTGAAGCTTTCTTT. The whole variable domain, remainder taken from reference TRBV28 and TRBJ1-1, is DVKVTQSSRYLVKRTGEKVFLECVQDMDHENMFWYRQDPGLGLRLIYFSYDVKMKEKGDIPEGYSVSREKKERFSLILESASTNQTSMYLCASSHVGEAFFGQGTRLTVV.